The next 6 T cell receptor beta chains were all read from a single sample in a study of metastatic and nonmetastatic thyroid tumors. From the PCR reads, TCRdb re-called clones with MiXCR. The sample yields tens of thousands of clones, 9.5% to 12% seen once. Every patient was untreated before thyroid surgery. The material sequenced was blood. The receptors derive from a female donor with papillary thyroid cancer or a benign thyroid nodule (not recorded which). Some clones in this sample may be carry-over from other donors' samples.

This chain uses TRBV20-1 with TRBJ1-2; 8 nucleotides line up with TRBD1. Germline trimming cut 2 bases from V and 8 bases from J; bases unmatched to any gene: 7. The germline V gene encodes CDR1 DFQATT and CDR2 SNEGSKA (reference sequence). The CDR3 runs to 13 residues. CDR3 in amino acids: CSARTRTGIGYTF. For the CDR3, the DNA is TGCAGTGCTAGAACCCGGACAGGGATCGGCTACACCTTC.

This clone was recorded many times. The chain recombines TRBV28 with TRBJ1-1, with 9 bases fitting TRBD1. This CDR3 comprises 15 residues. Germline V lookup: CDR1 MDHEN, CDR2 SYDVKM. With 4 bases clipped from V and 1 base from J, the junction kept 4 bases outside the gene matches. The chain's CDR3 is CASSSETGGNTEAFF. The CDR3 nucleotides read TGTGCCAGCAGTTCCGAGACAGGGGGGAACACTGAAGCTTTCTTT.

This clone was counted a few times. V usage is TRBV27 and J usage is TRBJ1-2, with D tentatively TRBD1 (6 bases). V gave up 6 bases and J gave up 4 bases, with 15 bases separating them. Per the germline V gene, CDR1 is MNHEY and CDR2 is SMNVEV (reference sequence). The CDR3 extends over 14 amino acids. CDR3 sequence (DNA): TGTGCCAGCAGGACCACACAGGGCATCTATGGCTACACCTTC. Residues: CASRTTQGIYGYTF.

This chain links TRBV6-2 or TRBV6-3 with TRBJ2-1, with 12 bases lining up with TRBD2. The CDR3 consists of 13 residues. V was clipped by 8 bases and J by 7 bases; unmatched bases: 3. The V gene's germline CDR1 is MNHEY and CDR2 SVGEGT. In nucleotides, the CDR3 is TGTGCCAGCGGACTAGCGGGAAGTAATGAGCAGTTCTTC. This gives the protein CASGLAGSNEQFF.

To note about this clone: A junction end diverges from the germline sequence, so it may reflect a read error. This chain's CDR3 is CASCEPGTRETQYF. The CDR3 DNA follows: TGTGCCAGTTGTGAACCGGGGACTAGAGAGACCCAATACTTC. The V call is TRBV19, the J call TRBJ2-5; 8 bases are a match to TRBD2. Germline CDR1 and CDR2: LNHDA and SQIVND (reference sequence). The CDR3 spans 14 residues.

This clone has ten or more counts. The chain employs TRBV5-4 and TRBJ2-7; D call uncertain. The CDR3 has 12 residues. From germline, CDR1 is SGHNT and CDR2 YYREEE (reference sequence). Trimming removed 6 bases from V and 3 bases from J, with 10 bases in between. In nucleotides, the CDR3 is TGTGCCAGCACAGACGGATTCTACGAGCAGTACTTC. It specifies CASTDGFYEQYF. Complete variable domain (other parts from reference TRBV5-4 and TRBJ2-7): ETGVTQSPTHLIKTRGQQVTLRCSSQSGHNTVSWYQQALGQGPQFIFQYYREEENGRGNFPPRFSGLQFPNYSSELNVNALELDDSALYLCASTDGFYEQYFGPGTRLTVT.